This TCR beta chain came from a study of technical replicates of blood from several donors. The CDR3 has 15 amino acids. Germline V CDR1 and CDR2: SGHNT, YENEEA. Trimming at V came to 4 bases and at J to 5 bases, leaving 5 bases not matched to a gene. The data were produced by immunoSEQ multiplex PCR, yet TCRdb's version contains in-frame clones alone and is incomplete. This table has around 83,000 clones, 85% to 95% appearing once. This sequence originates from a human donor in good health. The chain employs TRBV11-3 and TRBJ2-1; 10 bases are a match to TRBD1. The sample comprised T cells isolated from PBMCs. The CDR3 protein is CASSSDRGLDNEQFF. CDR3 nucleotide sequence: TGTGCCAGCAGCTCAGACAGGGGGCTAGACAATGAGCAGTTCTTC.